This T cell receptor beta chain was recovered during a study of PD-L1 blockade in urothelial cancer. Overall study context: Counts from blood samples showed a median of about 150,000 T cells. General study results and limits: Pretreatment blood TCR clonality under the median forecast improved survival.

Produced via immunoSEQ multiplex PCR; TCRdb's table is partial and in-frame only. The sample holds 100,000 to 150,000 clones, roughly 88% seen once. Comments on this clone: The antigen remains undetermined.

This CDR3 has 11 amino acids. Per the germline V gene, CDR1 is SEHNR and CDR2 is FQNEAQ (reference sequence). V lost 5 bases and J lost 11, with 10 bases in between. Time point in this sample: peripheral blood 6 weeks after treatment start. Patients' urothelial carcinoma was locally advanced or metastatic. The source of this sequence is a man over 45 with urothelial cancer. The sequenced sample was PBMCs, obtained around atezolizumab (anti-PD-L1) treatment. The V and J genes are TRBV7-9 and TRBJ2-1; D possibly corresponds to TRBD1 (6 bases). The CDR3 spells CASSTGTKQFF. The CDR3 DNA is TGTGCCAGCAGCACAGGGACGAAGCAGTTCTTC.